A selection of T cell receptor beta chains follows, all from one sample in a study of blood T cell repertoires in COVID-19. Profiled with immunoSEQ multiplex PCR; TCRdb holds only in-frame clones, not every one. Of 200,000 to 300,000 clones in the sample, 81% are singletons; the top ten hold roughly 8%. Material: peripheral blood. These receptors originate from an elderly woman with COVID-19, enrolled during active disease. Both conserved end residues are part of each CDR3. The order of the fields is V gene, clone size, D gene, J gene, CDR3 protein, CDR3 DNA. The D gene is left open where the match is weak. Part of the rows lack a size; the others show once, few, many or a class for expanded clones.

TRBV7-3	.	TRBD1	TRBJ2-2	CASSYAGQGGWNTGELFF	TGTGCCAGCAGCTATGCGGGACAGGGAGGCTGGAACACCGGGGAGCTGTTTTTT
TRBV2	.	.	TRBJ2-5	CASSNEFPETQYF	TGTGCCAGCTCTAATGAGTTCCCAGAGACCCAGTACTTC
TRBV28	few	.	TRBJ1-6	CASSLYSLGSGHSLSSYNSPLHF	TGTGCCAGCAGTTTATACAGTCTAGGTTCGGGACATTCTTTGAGCTCCTATAATTCACCCCTCCACTTT
TRBV11-2	.	.	TRBJ2-1	CASSLRATYNEQFF	TGTGCCAGCAGCTTGAGGGCCACCTACAATGAGCAGTTCTTC
TRBV12-3/TRBV12-4	.	.	TRBJ2-5	CASSFSETQYF	TGTGCCAGCAGTTTCTCGGAGACCCAGTACTTC
TRBV5-1	.	.	TRBJ1-4	CASSRGDYNEKLFF	TGCGCCAGCAGCCGGGGGGACTATAATGAAAAACTGTTTTTT
TRBV2	.	.	TRBJ2-7	CASRGGADYEQYF	TGTGCCAGCAGGGGCGGGGCGGACTACGAGCAGTACTTC
TRBV7-3	few	.	TRBJ1-1	CASSRQSNTEAFF	TGTGCCAGCAGCCGTCAGTCGAACACTGAAGCTTTCTTT
TRBV28	.	TRBD1	TRBJ1-5	CASSLSWGQANQPQHF	TGTGCCAGCAGTTTATCCTGGGGACAGGCAAATCAGCCCCAGCATTTT
TRBV5-6	.	TRBD1	TRBJ1-1	CASSLQGWNTEAFF	TGTGCCAGCAGCTTACAGGGGTGGAACACTGAAGCTTTCTTT
TRBV18	.	.	TRBJ1-2	CASSPGGANYGYTF	TGTGCCAGCTCACCGGGGGGGGCTAACTATGGCTACACCTTC
TRBV10-1	.	TRBD2	TRBJ2-1	CASSQAGGNEQFF	TGCGCCAGCAGTCAAGCGGGGGGGAATGAGCAGTTCTTC
TRBV24-1	.	TRBD2	TRBJ2-5	CATSDPRTSGQETQYF	TGTGCCACCAGTGACCCTAGGACTAGCGGACAAGAGACCCAGTACTTC
TRBV10-3	.	TRBD2	TRBJ2-2	CAISNSGGNTGELFF	TGTGCCATCAGCAACAGCGGGGGGAACACCGGGGAGCTGTTTTTT
TRBV21-1	.	.	TRBJ2-7	CASSIPFLGSSYEQYF	TGTGCCAGCAGCATCCCATTTCTGGGGAGCTCCTACGAGCAGTACTTC
TRBV7-8	.	TRBD2	TRBJ2-1	CASTYLGGLAGLSEQFF	TGTGCCAGCACCTACCTCGGAGGACTAGCGGGATTAAGTGAGCAGTTCTTC
TRBV9	.	.	TRBJ1-2	CASNRVSNYGYTF	TGTGCCAGCAACCGGGTCTCTAACTATGGCTACACCTTC
TRBV2	.	.	TRBJ1-5	CASSSQGQGQPQHF	TGTGCCAGCAGTTCACAGGGCCAGGGTCAGCCCCAGCATTTT
TRBV9	.	.	TRBJ2-1	CASSVADEQFF	TGTGCCAGCAGCGTAGCGGATGAGCAGTTCTTC
TRBV9	.	TRBD2	TRBJ2-1	CASSPEGRGYNEQFF	TGTGCCAGCAGCCCCGAAGGGAGGGGCTACAATGAGCAGTTCTTC
TRBV5-1	.	TRBD2	TRBJ2-1	CASSPLTSGRVGDEQFF	TGCGCCAGCAGCCCGCTGACTAGCGGGAGGGTGGGGGATGAGCAGTTCTTC
TRBV7-2	.	.	TRBJ1-5	CASSLDSPNQPQHF	TGTGCCAGCAGCTTAGATTCCCCAAATCAGCCCCAGCATTTT
TRBV9	.	.	TRBJ1-1	CASSVAGNTEAFF	TGTGCCAGCAGCGTAGCGGGTAACACTGAAGCTTTCTTT
TRBV14	.	TRBD2	TRBJ2-1	CASSRGLASSYNEQFF	TGTGCCAGCAGCCGGGGACTAGCCAGCTCCTACAATGAGCAGTTCTTC
TRBV12-3/TRBV12-4	.	TRBD2	TRBJ2-7	CASRLAGEFEQYF	TGTGCCAGCAGATTAGCGGGAGAATTCGAGCAGTACTTC
TRBV20-1	.	TRBD2	TRBJ2-7	CSASKGTSGVRNEQYF	TGCAGTGCTAGTAAAGGGACTAGCGGGGTAAGGAACGAGCAGTACTTC
TRBV11-2	.	TRBD1	TRBJ1-2	CASSLESGQGLGYTF	TGTGCCAGCAGCTTAGAGTCAGGACAGGGACTCGGCTACACCTTC
TRBV20-1	.	.	TRBJ2-5	CSATGQETQYF	TGCAGTGCTACGGGTCAAGAGACCCAGTACTTC
TRBV18	once	.	TRBJ1-6	CASSPLAVRDYSPLHF	TGTGCCAGCTCACCCCTAGCGGTCAGGGACTATTCACCCCTCCACTTT
TRBV10-1	once	.	TRBJ1-2	CASSDPPPGENYGYTF	TGCGCCAGCAGTGACCCTCCACCTGGAGAGAACTATGGCTACACCTTC
TRBV7-2	.	TRBD1	TRBJ2-7	CASSFDRDSSYEQYF	TGTGCCAGCAGCTTCGACAGGGACAGTTCCTACGAGCAGTACTTC
TRBV2	.	TRBD1	TRBJ1-2	CASSEARDSYGYTF	TGTGCCAGCAGTGAAGCGCGGGACAGCTATGGCTACACCTTC
TRBV27	.	TRBD1	TRBJ1-6	CASSLRRTGSIGSPLHF	TGTGCCAGCAGTTTACGCCGGACAGGGTCGATCGGTTCACCCCTCCACTTT
TRBV7-9	.	.	TRBJ1-4	CASSLGTAANEKLFF	TGTGCCAGCAGCTTAGGGACTGCCGCTAATGAAAAACTGTTTTTT
TRBV5-8	.	.	TRBJ1-5	CASSKGEFSNQPQHF	TGTGCCAGCAGCAAGGGGGAGTTTAGCAATCAGCCCCAGCATTTT
TRBV5-1	.	.	TRBJ2-3	CASSLGLRVSTADTQYF	TGCGCCAGCAGCTTGGGTCTGCGGGTATCGACGGCAGATACGCAGTATTTT
TRBV29-1	.	.	TRBJ1-1	CSGRGGLATEAFF	TGCAGCGGACGGGGGGGGTTAGCCACTGAAGCTTTCTTT